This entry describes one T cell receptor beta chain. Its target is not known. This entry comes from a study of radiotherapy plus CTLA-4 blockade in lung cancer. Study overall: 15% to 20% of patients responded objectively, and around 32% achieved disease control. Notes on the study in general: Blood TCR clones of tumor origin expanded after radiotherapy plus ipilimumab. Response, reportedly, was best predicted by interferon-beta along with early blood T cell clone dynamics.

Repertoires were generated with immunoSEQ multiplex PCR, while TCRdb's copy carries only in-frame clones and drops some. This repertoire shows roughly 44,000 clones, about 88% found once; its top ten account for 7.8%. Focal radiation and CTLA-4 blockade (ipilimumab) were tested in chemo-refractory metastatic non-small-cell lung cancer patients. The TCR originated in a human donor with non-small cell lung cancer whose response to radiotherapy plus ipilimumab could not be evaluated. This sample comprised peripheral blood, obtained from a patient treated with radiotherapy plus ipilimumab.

CDR3 DNA sequence: TGCGCCAGCAGCTTGGGGCCGACAGCCGCATACAATGAGCAGTTCTTC. This gives the protein CASSLGPTAAYNEQFF. The chain links TRBV5-1 to TRBJ2-1; D is possibly TRBD1 (5 bases). Trimming left V 0 bases short and J 4 bases short, with 14 bases between. This CDR3 contains 16 residues. Looked up from germline, CDR1 is SGHRS and CDR2 is YFSETQ.